This T cell receptor (beta chain) was retrieved from a study of spatial heterogeneity in lung cancer. Findings of the study overall: Alpha chains reached an estimated coverage of approximately 6.6% of tumor T cells, and beta chains about 14%. Expanded alpha and beta TCR counts within tumors tracked tumor mutation counts.

Stated time point: sample taken at primary tumor resection. Individual TCR cDNA molecules each bore their own unique molecular identifier. TCRdb recomputed calls from the 5' RACE reads with MiXCR, one row per CDR3 protein. The sample contains about 100,000 distinct CDR3 sequences, 4.4% of which appear only once. This clonotype was detected ten times or more. Its target is not known. The germline CDR1 and CDR2 sequences are MNHNY and SVGAGI (reference sequence). The CDR3 sequence is 15 residues long. The V and J ends lost 5 bases and 0 bases respectively, with 11 bases between them. This chain joins TRBV6-6 and TRBJ2-1; the D gene is possibly TRBD1 (6 bases). The sequence was obtained from a male donor with early-stage non-small cell lung cancer. Sequences were derived from lung tumor tissue, sampled at surgery. CDR3 DNA sequence: TGTGCCAGCAGTCCGACAGGTGGCTCCTACAATGAGCAGTTCTTC. Its protein product is CASSPTGGSYNEQFF.